This T cell receptor (beta chain) comes out of a study of post-analysis software for immune sequencing data (dated by TCRdb to about 2015). Concerning the study at large: Recorded disease courses included relapsing-remitting, secondary progressive and progressive-relapsing multiple sclerosis, with some patients lacking subtype annotation. A subset of samples was prepared in parallel using single-end sample barcoding, then pooled and co-amplified after Illumina adapter ligation. Patient repertoires were compared against some twelve previously published healthy control repertoires from donors aged about 6 to 27 years. The paper as a whole reports these results and caveats: Direct clustering with F measure revealed strong co-clustering of samples prepared in the same batch, which led to a batch-effect correction. Significantly lower normalized Chao1 diversity was found in multiple sclerosis patients than in controls, suggesting substantial peripheral T-cell clonal expansion. The control group was slightly older than the multiple sclerosis patient group. Roughly 5 TRBV segments, including TRBV5-6, TRBV5-1 and TRBV20-1, were significantly more frequent in patients than controls.

V is shortened by 0 bases, J by 4 bases, and the region joining them spans 14 bases. The CDR3 starts with the cysteine, ends with the phenylalanine, and has 16 residues. Only the CDR3 DNA stays, 48 bases, in frame from base 1. As encoded in the germline V gene, CDR1 is ENHRY while CDR2 is SYGVKD. TCR beta repertoires were profiled from peripheral blood of over 10 young patients with multiple sclerosis to demonstrate the VDJtools post-analysis software. The multiple sclerosis patients were children and adolescents between roughly 6 and 16 years of age. With respect to this clonotype: What antigen it recognizes has not been identified. No base qualities exist here, and no much larger clone lies one base off it.

Preparation of the library involved PCR. Reads for this sample came from an Illumina HiSeq 2500. To reduce PCR and sequencing biases, unique molecular identifiers were incorporated into the TCR beta cDNA libraries. Per 1 to 10 million input T cells, approximately 500,000 cDNA molecules were obtained, such that each molecule approximated one T cell. The patient libraries were prepared and sequenced using the same protocol as the earlier healthy control dataset. Samples belonging to the same batch were prepared together, multiplexed and sequenced on a shared HiSeq lane. Per the source publication's procedure: Raw barcoded reads were processed with MIGEC, discarding single-read molecular identifier groups before consensus assembly and CDR3 extraction. Clonotype tables were post-analysed with VDJtools, and diversity was normalized by down-sampling all datasets to the smallest sample size. In repertoire overlap clustering, CDR3 amino acid sequences, but not nucleotide sequences, were matched to correct batch-related cross-sample contamination. TCRdb took the public reads, trimmed them with fastp at Q25, ran MiXCR for clone calling and kept in-frame beta chains. One record per CDR3 amino acid sequence lists the most common genes and DNA. TCRdb's processing, not the authors', yielded these V and J calls. This sample comprises roughly 650,000 distinct CDR3 sequences, 55% to 60% of them detected only once. The ten largest clones represent around 10% of the sample.

The origin of this receptor is a girl aged 2-10 years with multiple sclerosis. Sequencing was done on a sample of blood. The rearrangement joined TRBV10-3 to TRBJ2-3, and TRBD1 may be the D gene, going by 6 matching bases. The CDR3 amino acid sequence is: CAISESTGKSPDTQYF. The DNA reads TGTGCCATCAGTGAGTCCACAGGGAAATCCCCAGATACGCAGTATTTT.